This TCR beta chain was identified during a study of post-analysis software for immune sequencing data. Study findings and constraints: Relative to controls, patients had a handful of TRBV segments at higher frequency, with TRBV5-6, TRBV5-1 and TRBV20-1 among these. Analysis by F measure revealed that same-batch samples clustered strongly together.

The TCR beta cDNA libraries contained unique molecular identifiers. From the PCR reads, TCRdb called clonotypes with MiXCR, one entry per CDR3 protein. The table has around 710,000 distinct CDR3 sequences, more than 45% seen once. To note about this clonotype: Its antigen is undetermined.

The CDR3 is 15 residues long. Trimming took off 3 bases at V and 13 bases at J, with 24 bases between the two ends. Per germline, CDR1 SNHLY and CDR2 FYNNEI. Material for sequencing was blood. The gene calls are TRBV2 and TRBJ2-5; D remains ambiguous. This clonotype was sampled from a girl between 5 and 17 years old with multiple sclerosis. The chain's CDR3 is CASSELPSMRTLGYF. CDR3 nucleotides: TGTGCCAGCAGTGAGTTACCCAGCATGAGGACGTTGGGGTACTTC.